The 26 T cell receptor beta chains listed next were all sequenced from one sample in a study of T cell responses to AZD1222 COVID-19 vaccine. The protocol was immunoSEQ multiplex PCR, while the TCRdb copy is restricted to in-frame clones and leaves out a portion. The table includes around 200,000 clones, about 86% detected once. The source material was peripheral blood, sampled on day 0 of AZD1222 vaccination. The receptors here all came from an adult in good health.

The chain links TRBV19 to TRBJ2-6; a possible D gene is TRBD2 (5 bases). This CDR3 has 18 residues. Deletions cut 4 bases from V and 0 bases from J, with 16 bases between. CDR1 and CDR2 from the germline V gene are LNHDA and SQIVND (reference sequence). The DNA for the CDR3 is TGTGCCAGTAGTACGACGTTTGGGAGCACCTCTGGGGCCAACGTCCTGACTTTC. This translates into CASSTTFGSTSGANVLTF.

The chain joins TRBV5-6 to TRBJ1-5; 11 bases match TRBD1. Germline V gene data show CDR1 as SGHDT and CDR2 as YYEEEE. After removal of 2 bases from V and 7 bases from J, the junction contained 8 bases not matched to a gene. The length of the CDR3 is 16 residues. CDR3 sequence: CASSFTGTGGRQPQHF. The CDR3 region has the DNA TGTGCCAGCAGCTTTACCGGGACAGGGGGGCGGCAGCCCCAGCATTTT.

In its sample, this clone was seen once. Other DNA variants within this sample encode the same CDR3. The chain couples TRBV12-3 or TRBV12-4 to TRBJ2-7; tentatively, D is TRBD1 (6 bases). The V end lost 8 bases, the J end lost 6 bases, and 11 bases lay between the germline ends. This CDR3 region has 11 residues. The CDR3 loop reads CASSLGGEQYF. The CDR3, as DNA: TGTGCCAGCTCACTAGGGGGCGAGCAGTACTTC.

Here the CDR3 DNA reads TGTGCCAGCAGTTTAGCGACCTCAACAGGGGTCGGCTACACCTTC. It specifies CASSLATSTGVGYTF. This chain connects TRBV28 to TRBJ1-2; 7 bases agree with TRBD1. With V trimmed by 2 bases and J by 8 bases, 11 bases remained unmatched. Germline lookup yields CDR1 MDHEN and CDR2 SYDVKM. This CDR3 has 15 amino acids.

Here the CDR3 DNA reads TGTGCCAGCAGAAGCACAGTAGATACGCAGTATTTT. As protein: CASRSTVDTQYF. This chain joins TRBV21-1 and TRBJ2-3; TRBD1 was called by the table and not checked on the DNA. TRBV21-1 is listed as a pseudogene. This CDR3 contains 12 residues.

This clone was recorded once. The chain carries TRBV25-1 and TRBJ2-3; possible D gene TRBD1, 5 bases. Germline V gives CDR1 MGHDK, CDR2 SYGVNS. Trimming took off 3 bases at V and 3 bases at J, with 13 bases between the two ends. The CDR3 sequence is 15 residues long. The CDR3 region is CASSELQGGTDTQYF. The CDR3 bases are TGTGCCAGCAGTGAGCTCCAGGGTGGAACAGATACGCAGTATTTT.

Here the CDR3 reads CASRQDTYTQYF. In nucleotides, the CDR3 is TGCGCCAGCAGACAAGACACTTATACGCAGTATTTT. The chain combines TRBV5-1 with TRBJ2-3; D is ambiguous. Germline CDR1 reads SGHRS; CDR2 reads YFSETQ. V lost 5 bases and J 7 bases, leaving 11 bases between the germline ends. CDR3 size: 12 residues.

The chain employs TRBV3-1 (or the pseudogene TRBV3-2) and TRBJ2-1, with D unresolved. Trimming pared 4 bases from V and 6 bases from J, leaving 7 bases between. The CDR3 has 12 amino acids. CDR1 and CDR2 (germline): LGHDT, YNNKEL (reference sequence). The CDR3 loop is CASSLGFNEQFF. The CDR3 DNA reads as TGTGCCAGCAGCCTTGGATTCAATGAGCAGTTCTTC.

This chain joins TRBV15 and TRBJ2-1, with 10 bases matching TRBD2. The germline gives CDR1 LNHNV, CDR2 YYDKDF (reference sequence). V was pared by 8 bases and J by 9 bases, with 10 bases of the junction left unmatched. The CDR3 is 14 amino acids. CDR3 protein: CATSGSGGAGEQFF. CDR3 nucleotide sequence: TGTGCCACCTCCGGCAGCGGGGGGGCCGGTGAGCAGTTCTTC.

Written as DNA, the CDR3 is TGTGCCAGCAGCCAAGGAGGGGCTCGGCGGCTAGCCAAAAACATTCAGTACTTC. Translation: CASSQGGARRLAKNIQYF. The V and J genes are TRBV4-2 and TRBJ2-4; D possibly uses TRBD1 or TRBD2 (5 bases each). From germline, CDR1 is LGHNA and CDR2 YNFKEQ. Trimming took 1 base from V and 0 from J, leaving 16 bases between them. The CDR3 totals 18 residues.

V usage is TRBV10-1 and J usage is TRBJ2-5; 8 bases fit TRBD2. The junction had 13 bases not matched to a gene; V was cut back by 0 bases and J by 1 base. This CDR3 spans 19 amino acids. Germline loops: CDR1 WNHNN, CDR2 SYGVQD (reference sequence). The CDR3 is CASSESWRSGGLPQETQYF. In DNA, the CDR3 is TGCGCCAGCAGTGAGTCCTGGCGGAGCGGGGGCCTCCCCCAAGAGACCCAGTACTTC.

The CDR3 nucleotides are TGTGCCAGCAGTCCCCAGCCCACCCGGTTTGGCACTGAAGCTTTCTTT. It translates to CASSPQPTRFGTEAFF. The rearrangement uses TRBV6-2 or TRBV6-3 and TRBJ1-1; no definite D call. V was trimmed by 5 bases and J by 4 bases, leaving 20 bases between them. The V gene's germline CDR1 is MNHEY and CDR2 SVGEGT. The CDR3 is made up of 16 amino acids.

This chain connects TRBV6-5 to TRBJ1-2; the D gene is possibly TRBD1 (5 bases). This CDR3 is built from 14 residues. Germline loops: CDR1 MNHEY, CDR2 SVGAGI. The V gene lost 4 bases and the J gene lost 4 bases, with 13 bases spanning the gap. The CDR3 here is CASSSGGRLYGYTF. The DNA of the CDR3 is TGTGCCAGCAGTTCCGGGGGGAGACTCTATGGCTACACCTTC.

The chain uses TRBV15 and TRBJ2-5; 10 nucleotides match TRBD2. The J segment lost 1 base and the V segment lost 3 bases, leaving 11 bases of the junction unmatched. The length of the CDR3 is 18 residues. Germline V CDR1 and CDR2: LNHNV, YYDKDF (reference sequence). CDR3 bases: TGTGCCACCAGCAGGGACCTTGGACTAGCGGCCGCCCAAGAGACCCAGTACTTC. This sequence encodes CATSRDLGLAAAQETQYF.

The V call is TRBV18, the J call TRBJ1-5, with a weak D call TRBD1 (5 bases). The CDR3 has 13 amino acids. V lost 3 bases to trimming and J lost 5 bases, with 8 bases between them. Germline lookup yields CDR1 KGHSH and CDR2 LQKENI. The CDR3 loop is CASSPLGDQPQHF. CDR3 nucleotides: TGTGCCAGCTCACCCTTGGGGGATCAGCCCCAGCATTTT.

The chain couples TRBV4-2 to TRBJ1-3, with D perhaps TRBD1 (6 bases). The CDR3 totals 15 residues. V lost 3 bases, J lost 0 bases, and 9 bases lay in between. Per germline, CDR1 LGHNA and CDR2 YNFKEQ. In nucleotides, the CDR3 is TGTGCCAGCAGCCACACAGGGTTCTCTGGAAACACCATATATTTT. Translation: CASSHTGFSGNTIYF.

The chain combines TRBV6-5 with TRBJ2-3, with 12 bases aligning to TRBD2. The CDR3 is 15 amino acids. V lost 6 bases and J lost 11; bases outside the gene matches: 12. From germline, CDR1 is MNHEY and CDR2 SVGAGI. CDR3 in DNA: TGTGCCAGCAGCAACTCCGGGACTAGCGGGCGTCTGCAGTATTTT. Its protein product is CASSNSGTSGRLQYF.

This CDR3 is CASRATIGTEAFF. CDR3 DNA sequence: TGTGCCAGCAGGGCTACCATCGGCACTGAAGCTTTCTTT. The V gene is TRBV6-5, the J gene TRBJ1-1; D is ambiguous. Germline CDR1 reads MNHEY; CDR2 reads SVGAGI. The CDR3 runs to 13 residues. Trimming pared 6 bases from V and 4 bases from J, leaving 12 bases between.

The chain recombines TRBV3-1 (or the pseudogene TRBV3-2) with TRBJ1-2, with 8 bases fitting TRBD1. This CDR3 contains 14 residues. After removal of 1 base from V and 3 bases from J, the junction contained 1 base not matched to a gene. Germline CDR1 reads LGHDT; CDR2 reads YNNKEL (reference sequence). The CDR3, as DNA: TGTGCCAGCAGCCAAGGACAGGGGTACTATGGCTACACCTTC. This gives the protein CASSQGQGYYGYTF.

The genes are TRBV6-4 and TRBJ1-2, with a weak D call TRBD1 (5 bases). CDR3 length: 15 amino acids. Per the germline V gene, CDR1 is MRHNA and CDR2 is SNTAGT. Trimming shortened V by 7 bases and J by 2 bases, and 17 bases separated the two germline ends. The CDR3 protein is CASTLTGWGNYGYTF. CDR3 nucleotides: TGTGCCAGCACCCTGACTGGGTGGGGGAACTATGGCTACACCTTC.

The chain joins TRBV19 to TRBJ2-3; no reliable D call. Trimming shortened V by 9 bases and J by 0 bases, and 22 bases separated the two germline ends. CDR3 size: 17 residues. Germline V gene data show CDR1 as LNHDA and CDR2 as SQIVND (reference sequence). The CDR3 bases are TGTGCCAGCGCTGCCGACTTGATTAGGGAAAGCACAGATACGCAGTATTTT. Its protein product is CASAADLIRESTDTQYF.

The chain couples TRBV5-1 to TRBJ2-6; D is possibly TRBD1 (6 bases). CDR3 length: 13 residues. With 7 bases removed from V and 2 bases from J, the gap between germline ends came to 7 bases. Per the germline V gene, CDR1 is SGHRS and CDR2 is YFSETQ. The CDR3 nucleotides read TGCGCCAGCGGGGACACTGGGGCCAACGTCCTGACTTTC. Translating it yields CASGDTGANVLTF.

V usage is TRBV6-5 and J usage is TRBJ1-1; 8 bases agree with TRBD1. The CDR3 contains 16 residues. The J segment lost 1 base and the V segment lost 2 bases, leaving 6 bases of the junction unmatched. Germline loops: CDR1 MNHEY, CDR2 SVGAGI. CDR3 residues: CASSYPVGQGNTEAFF. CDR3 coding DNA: TGTGCCAGCAGTTACCCAGTCGGACAGGGGAACACTGAAGCTTTCTTT.

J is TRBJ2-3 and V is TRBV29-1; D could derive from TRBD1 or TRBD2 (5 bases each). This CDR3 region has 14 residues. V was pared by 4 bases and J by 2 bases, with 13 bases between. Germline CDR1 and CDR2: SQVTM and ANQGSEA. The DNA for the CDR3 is TGCAGCGTTGGCTGGGACGGACTCACAGATACGCAGTATTTT. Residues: CSVGWDGLTDTQYF.

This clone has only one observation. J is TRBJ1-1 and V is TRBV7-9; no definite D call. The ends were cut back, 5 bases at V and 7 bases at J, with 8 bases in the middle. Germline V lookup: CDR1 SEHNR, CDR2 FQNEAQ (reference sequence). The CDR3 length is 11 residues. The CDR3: CASSPGVEAFF. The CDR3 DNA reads TGTGCCAGCAGCCCTGGGGTTGAAGCTTTCTTT. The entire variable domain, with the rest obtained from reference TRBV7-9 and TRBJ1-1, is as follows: DTGVSQNPRHKITKRGQNVTFRCDPISEHNRLYWYRQTLGQGPEFLTYFQNEAQLEKSRLLSDRFSAERPKGSFSTLEIQRTEQGDSAMYLCASSPGVEAFFGQGTRLTVV.

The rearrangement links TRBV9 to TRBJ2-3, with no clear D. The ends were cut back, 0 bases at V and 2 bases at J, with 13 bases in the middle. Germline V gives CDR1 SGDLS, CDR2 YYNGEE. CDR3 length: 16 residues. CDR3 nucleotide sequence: TGTGCCAGCAGCGTAGCTCAGCTTCTCCTCACAGATACGCAGTATTTT. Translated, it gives CASSVAQLLLTDTQYF.